The clone carrying this T cell receptor (beta chain) was observed a handful of times. Germline CDR1 SGHRS, CDR2 YFSETQ. The CDR3 sequence is 13 residues long. The V end was cut by 2 bases, the J end by 4 bases, with 10 bases between. Some clones are missing from TCRdb's copy, which holds only in-frame ones; the method was immunoSEQ multiplex PCR. The profile shows under 55,000 clones, 80% to 90% of them singletons. The source of the sample is a study of T cell responses to AZD1222 COVID-19 vaccine. This material consisted of peripheral blood, taken on day 0 of AZD1222 vaccination. This receptor was identified in an adult in good health. The V call is TRBV5-1, the J call TRBJ2-7; possible D gene TRBD1, 5 bases. DNA of the CDR3: TGCGCCAGCAGCTTCGTAGGGGCGTACGAGCAGTACTTC. Its translation: CASSFVGAYEQYF.